This TCR beta chain was recorded in a study of response to subunit inactivated influenza vaccine. Notes on the study in general: Few additional T cells are recruited per seasonal influenza vaccination, authors suggested.

Remarks on this clonotype: The antigen remains unidentified.

TCRdb redid the calling of the RT-PCR reads with MiXCR, one entry per CDR3 protein. The sample shows under 950,000 distinct CDR3 sequences, around 21% of them seen only once. Trimming stripped 0 bases from V and 2 bases from J, with 17 bases between. Looked up from germline, CDR1 is DFQATT and CDR2 is SNEGSKA (reference sequence). The CDR3 loop spans 16 amino acids. The gene calls are TRBV20-1 and TRBJ2-7, with a tentative D call TRBD1 (6 bases). The sample was PBMCs from blood, taken less than 6 days after vaccination. The receptor's source is a man between 50 and 59 years old who received an inactivated influenza vaccine. CDR3: CSARDLRGNPTYEQYF. The CDR3 region has the DNA TGCAGTGCTAGAGATCTCAGGGGCAACCCTACCTACGAGCAGTACTTC.